The subject of this entry is one TCR beta chain. The entry originates in a study of T cell changes during pregnancy in multiple sclerosis. Repertoires were generated with immunoSEQ multiplex PCR, while TCRdb's copy carries only in-frame clones and drops some. Of about 40,000 clones in the sample, around 94% are singletons; the top ten hold about 0.8%. Germline lookup yields CDR1 MNHEY and CDR2 SMNVEV (reference sequence). This CDR3 has 16 amino acids. Trimming pared 4 bases from V and 0 bases from J, leaving 13 bases between. This TCR was sampled from a female donor with multiple sclerosis, enrolled in a pregnancy study. The sample here was CD4+ T cells from peripheral blood mononuclear cells, taken before pregnancy. The V call is TRBV27, the J call TRBJ1-5; D perhaps matches TRBD1 (6 bases). The CDR3 loop reads CASSSAGGFSNQPQHF. CDR3 nucleotides: TGTGCCAGCAGTTCCGCGGGGGGCTTTAGCAATCAGCCCCAGCATTTT.